A selection of T cell receptor beta chains follows, all from one sample in a study of T cell responses to AZD1222 COVID-19 vaccine. Sequencing used immunoSEQ multiplex PCR; TCRdb keeps in-frame clones, though not all of them. The table lists approximately 98,000 clones, roughly nine tenths of them singletons. The sequenced sample was peripheral blood, obtained on day 0 of MenACWY control vaccination. These TCRs come from an adult in good health. The CDR3 runs from the conserved cysteine through the conserved F or W. D genes are given only for firm matches. Clone size, where shown, is once, few, many, or a class for clones that have expanded.

d_gene | j_gene | abundance | v_gene | CDR3aa | CDR3nt
TRBD2 | TRBJ2-5 | - | TRBV5-4 | CASSSDLAGVQETQYF | TGTGCCAGCAGCTCGGACCTAGCGGGGGTACAAGAGACCCAGTACTTC
- | TRBJ2-3 | - | TRBV9 | CASSRYTDTQYF | TGTGCCAGCAGCAGATATACAGATACGCAGTATTTT
TRBD1 | TRBJ1-6 | - | TRBV5-4 | CASSLQGATPTLHF | TGTGCCAGCAGCTTACAGGGGGCAACCCCCACCCTCCACTTT
- | TRBJ1-6 | - | TRBV3-1/TRBV3-2 | CASSHGRNSPLHF | TGTGCCAGCAGCCACGGCCGCAATTCACCCCTCCACTTT
TRBD1 | TRBJ1-1 | - | TRBV4-1 | CASSHTQGLNTEAFF | TGCGCCAGCAGCCATACACAGGGGTTGAACACTGAAGCTTTCTTT
- | TRBJ2-7 | - | TRBV11-2 | CASSQSGAEQYF | TGTGCCAGCAGCCAGAGTGGGGCTGAGCAGTACTTC
- | TRBJ2-1 | few | TRBV6-4 | CASSDGSSYNEQFF | TGTGCCAGCAGTGACGGAAGCTCCTACAATGAGCAGTTCTTC
TRBD1 | TRBJ2-2 | - | TRBV7-3 | CASSPRDRGQGTGELFF | TGTGCCAGCAGTCCTCGTGACCGGGGACAGGGGACCGGGGAGCTGTTTTTT
- | TRBJ2-7 | - | TRBV12-3/TRBV12-4 | CASSTRGYEQYF | TGTGCCAGCAGCACGAGGGGCTACGAGCAGTACTTC
- | TRBJ1-1 | - | TRBV19 | CASSIAPGGRTEAFF | TGTGCCAGTAGTATAGCCCCGGGGGGCCGGACTGAAGCTTTCTTT
- | TRBJ1-2 | - | TRBV27 | CASRTQGLDYGYTF | TGTGCCAGCAGGACACAGGGATTGGACTATGGCTACACCTTC
- | TRBJ2-5 | few | TRBV24-1 | CATSGWDETQYF | TGTGCCACCAGCGGTTGGGATGAGACCCAGTACTTC
- | TRBJ1-1 | - | TRBV28 | CASRRGPGSAFF | TGTGCCAGCAGACGGGGCCCCGGTTCGGCTTTCTTT
TRBD1 | TRBJ1-2 | - | TRBV6-5 | CASSYPTGLGYGYTF | TGTGCCAGCAGTTACCCGACAGGGTTGGGCTATGGCTACACCTTC
- | TRBJ1-2 | - | TRBV6-5 | CASSFGPYGYTF | TGTGCCAGCAGTTTCGGCCCCTATGGCTACACCTTC
TRBD1 | TRBJ1-1 | - | TRBV19 | CASSTWDRGPEAFF | TGTGCCAGTAGTACCTGGGACAGGGGGCCTGAAGCTTTCTTT
- | TRBJ1-1 | - | TRBV6-5 | CASRLGRMNTEAFF | TGTGCCAGCAGGCTAGGACGGATGAACACTGAAGCTTTCTTT
- | TRBJ2-3 | - | TRBV29-1 | CSVTVIADTQYF | TGCAGCGTTACGGTAATCGCAGATACGCAGTATTTT
- | TRBJ2-5 | - | TRBV5-4 | CASSRWGGETQYF | TGTGCCAGCAGCCGATGGGGAGGAGAGACCCAGTACTTC
TRBD2 | TRBJ2-1 | - | TRBV9 | CASSVGGTSIHNEQFF | TGTGCCAGCAGCGTAGGTGGGACTAGCATCCACAATGAGCAGTTCTTC
- | TRBJ1-5 | - | TRBV6-5 | CASRGETEFNQPQHF | TGTGCCAGCAGGGGAGAGACAGAGTTCAATCAGCCCCAGCATTTT
TRBD2 | TRBJ2-3 | - | TRBV11-1 | CASSLGTSGVTDTQYF | TGTGCCAGCAGCTTGGGGACTAGCGGGGTGACAGATACGCAGTATTTT
TRBD2 | TRBJ2-3 | - | TRBV6-5 | CASSQGAGGTDTQYF | TGTGCCAGCAGCCAAGGGGCGGGGGGCACAGATACGCAGTATTTT
- | TRBJ1-3 | - | TRBV7-8 | CASSRLGDSNSGNTIYF | TGTGCCAGCAGCCGACTGGGGGACTCCAACTCTGGAAACACCATATATTTT